This T cell receptor beta chain was captured in a study of T cells in Graves' hyperthyroidism and ophthalmopathy. Deletions cut 0 bases from V and 2 bases from J, with 8 bases between. Germline CDR1 DFQATT, CDR2 SNEGSKA (reference sequence). CDR3 size: 13 residues. TCR beta CDR3 sequences were amplified from RNA transcripts. Carried out on the TCR CDR3, a first-round RT-PCR used the HTBI primer set. TCRdb reanalysed the multiplex PCR reads using MiXCR and keeps one entry per CDR3 protein. The repertoire includes around 400,000 distinct CDR3 sequences, around 13% of them detected once, and 9% to 9.5% sits in the top ten. Reasons for excluding patients were uncontrolled infection, other autoimmune disease, pregnancy or lactation. Source material for PBMCs was about 10 ml fresh peripheral blood.

The specimen sequenced was blood. The origin of this receptor is a woman aged 18 to 35 with Graves' hyperthyroidism. V usage is TRBV20-1 and J usage is TRBJ2-7; tentatively, D is TRBD1 or TRBD2 (5 bases each). CDR3 amino acids: CSARDRDPYEQYF. The DNA of the CDR3 is TGCAGTGCTAGAGACAGGGACCCCTACGAGCAGTACTTC.